Sequencing of this T cell receptor (beta chain) was carried out in a study of T-cell memory formation after mild COVID-19. Findings and caveats of the study: Second-wave clones peaking on day 37 lacked confirmed SARS-CoV-2 specificity. Day 15 to 85 contractors were CD4/CD8 balanced; later expanders leaned CD4+.

CDR3 length: 16 amino acids. CDR1 LGHNA and CDR2 YNFKEQ come from the germline V gene. V shed 3 bases, J shed 3 bases, and the junction held 6 bases outside the gene matches. In this sample, this clonotype turned up many times. Its antigen is not known. Researchers used 5'RACE with constant-segment primers to make TCR alpha and TCR beta cDNA libraries that carry sample barcodes and UMIs. TCRdb re-called the 5' RACE reads through MiXCR, storing one row per CDR3 protein. The data show about 610,000 distinct CDR3 sequences, 17% seen once. The rearrangement joins TRBV4-2 to TRBJ1-1; 11 nucleotides match TRBD1. Sequencing was performed on PBMCs or a T cell subset sorted from them (not recorded which). The TCR sequence derives from an adult woman who had mild COVID-19 (a few samples of this study predate the infection). Cell type and time point are not known. The CDR3 is CASSQPPGQGDTEAFF. The CDR3 DNA is TGTGCCAGCAGCCAGCCTCCGGGACAGGGGGACACTGAAGCTTTCTTT.